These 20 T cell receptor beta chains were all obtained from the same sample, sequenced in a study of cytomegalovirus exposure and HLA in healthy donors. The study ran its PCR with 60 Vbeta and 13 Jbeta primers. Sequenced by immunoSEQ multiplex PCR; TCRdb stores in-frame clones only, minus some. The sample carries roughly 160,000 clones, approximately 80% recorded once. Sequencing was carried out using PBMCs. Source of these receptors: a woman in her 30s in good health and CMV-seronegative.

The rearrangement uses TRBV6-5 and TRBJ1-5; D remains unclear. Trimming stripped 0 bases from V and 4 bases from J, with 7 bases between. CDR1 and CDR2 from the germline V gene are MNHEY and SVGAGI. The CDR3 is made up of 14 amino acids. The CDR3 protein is CASSYSPRNQPQHF. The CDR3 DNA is TGTGCCAGCAGTTACTCGCCCAGGAATCAGCCCCAGCATTTT.

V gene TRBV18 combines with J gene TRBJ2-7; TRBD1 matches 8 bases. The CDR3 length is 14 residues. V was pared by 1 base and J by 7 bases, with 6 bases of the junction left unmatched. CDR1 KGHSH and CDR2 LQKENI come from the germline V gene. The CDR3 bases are TGTGCCAGCTCACCACAGCAGGGGGCGGGGGAGCAGTACTTC. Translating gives CASSPQQGAGEQYF.

In DNA, the CDR3 is TGTGCCAGTAATCAAGACAGTTTATCACCCCTCCACTTT. It specifies CASNQDSLSPLHF. The chain links TRBV19 to TRBJ1-6, with D possibly matching TRBD1 (5 bases). Germline V CDR1 and CDR2: LNHDA, SQIVND (reference sequence). This CDR3 is built from 13 residues. Trimming pared 7 bases from V and 10 bases from J, leaving 14 bases between.

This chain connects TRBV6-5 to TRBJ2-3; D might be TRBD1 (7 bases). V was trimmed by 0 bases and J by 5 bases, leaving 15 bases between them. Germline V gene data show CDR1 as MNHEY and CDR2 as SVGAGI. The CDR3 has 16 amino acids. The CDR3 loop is CASSYSNSGGRDTQYF. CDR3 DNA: TGTGCCAGCAGTTACTCGAACTCAGGGGGGAGAGATACGCAGTATTTT.

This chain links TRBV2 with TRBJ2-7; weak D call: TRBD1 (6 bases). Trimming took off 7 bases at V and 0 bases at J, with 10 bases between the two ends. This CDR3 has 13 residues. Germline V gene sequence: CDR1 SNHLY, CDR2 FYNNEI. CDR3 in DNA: TGTGCCAGCATTGGACAGAGCTCCTACGAGCAGTACTTC. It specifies CASIGQSSYEQYF.

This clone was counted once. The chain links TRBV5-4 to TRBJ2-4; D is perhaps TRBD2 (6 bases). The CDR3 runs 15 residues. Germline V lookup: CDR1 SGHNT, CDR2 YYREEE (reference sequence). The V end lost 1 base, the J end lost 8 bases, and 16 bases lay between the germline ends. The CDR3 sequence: CASSLRFGGMDIQYF. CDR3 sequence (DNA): TGTGCCAGCAGCTTGAGGTTTGGGGGGATGGACATTCAGTACTTC.

In nucleotides, the CDR3 is TGTGCCAGCAGCGGACTAGCGGGAAGCACAGATACGCAGTATTTT. Translation: CASSGLAGSTDTQYF. The chain has TRBV21-1 and TRBJ2-3; the DNA was not compared with TRBD2, the D call given in the table. TRBV21-1 is marked as a pseudogene. The CDR3 extends over 15 amino acids.

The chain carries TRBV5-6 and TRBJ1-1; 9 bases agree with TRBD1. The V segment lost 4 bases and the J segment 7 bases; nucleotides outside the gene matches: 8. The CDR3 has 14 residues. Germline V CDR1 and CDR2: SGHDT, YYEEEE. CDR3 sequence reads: CASSPGTGFGEAFF. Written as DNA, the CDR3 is TGTGCCAGCAGCCCCGGGACAGGGTTCGGTGAAGCTTTCTTT. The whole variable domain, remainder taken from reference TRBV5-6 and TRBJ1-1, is DAGVTQSPTHLIKTRGQQVTLRCSPKSGHDTVSWYQQALGQGPQFIFQYYEEEERQRGNFPDRFSGHQFPNYSSELNVNALLLGDSALYLCASSPGTGFGEAFFGQGTRLTVV.

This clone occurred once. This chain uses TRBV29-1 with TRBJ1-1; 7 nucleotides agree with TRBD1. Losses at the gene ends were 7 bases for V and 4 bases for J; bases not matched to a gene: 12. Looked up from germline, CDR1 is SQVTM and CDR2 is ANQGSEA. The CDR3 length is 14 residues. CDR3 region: CSEGGGDSRTEAFF. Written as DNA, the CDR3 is TGCAGCGAGGGTGGAGGGGACAGCCGCACTGAAGCTTTCTTT.

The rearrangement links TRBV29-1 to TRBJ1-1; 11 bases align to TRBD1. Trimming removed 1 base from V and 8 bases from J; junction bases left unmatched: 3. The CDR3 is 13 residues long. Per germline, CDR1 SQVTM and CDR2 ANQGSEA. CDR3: CSVEGTGGGEAFF. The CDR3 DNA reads TGCAGCGTTGAAGGGACAGGGGGCGGCGAAGCTTTCTTT.

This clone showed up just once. DNA for the CDR3: TGTGCCACCAGCAGAATTCTGGGGGACAGGGGGCACGAGCAGTACTTC. It is translated as CATSRILGDRGHEQYF. The chain couples TRBV15 to TRBJ2-7; TRBD1 matches at 12 bases. The CDR3 loop spans 16 amino acids. V shed 2 bases and J 5 bases; nucleotides not matched to a gene: 7. Germline CDR1 and CDR2: LNHNV and YYDKDF (reference sequence). The full variable domain, rest sourced from reference TRBV15 and TRBJ2-7, is DAMVIQNPRYQVTQFGKPVTLSCSQTLNHNVMYWYQQKSSQAPKLLFHYYDKDFNNEADTPDNFQSRRPNTSFCFLDIRSPGLGDTAMYLCATSRILGDRGHEQYFGPGTRLTVT.

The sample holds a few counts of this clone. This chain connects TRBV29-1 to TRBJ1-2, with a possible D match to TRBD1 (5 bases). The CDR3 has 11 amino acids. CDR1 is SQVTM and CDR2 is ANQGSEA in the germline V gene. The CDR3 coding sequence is TGCAGTGGGGCCCTTACTTATGGCTACACCTTC. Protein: CSGALTYGYTF.

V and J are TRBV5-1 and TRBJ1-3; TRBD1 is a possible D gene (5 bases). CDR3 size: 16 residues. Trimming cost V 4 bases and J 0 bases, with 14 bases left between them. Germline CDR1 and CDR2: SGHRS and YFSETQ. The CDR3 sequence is CASSDPGFFSGNTIYF. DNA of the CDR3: TGCGCCAGCAGCGACCCAGGGTTCTTCTCTGGAAACACCATATATTTT.

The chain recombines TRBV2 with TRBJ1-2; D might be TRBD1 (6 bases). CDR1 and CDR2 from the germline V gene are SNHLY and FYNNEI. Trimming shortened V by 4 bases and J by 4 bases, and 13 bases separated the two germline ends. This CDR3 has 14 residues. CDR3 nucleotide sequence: TGTGCCAGCAGTGGGGTCAGGGGTTTCTATGGCTACACCTTC. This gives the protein CASSGVRGFYGYTF.

The DNA of the CDR3 is TGTGCCAGCAGCTTGTTAACACTGCCCCCTGCGGATGAGCAGTTCTTC. Its protein product is CASSLLTLPPADEQFF. V and J are TRBV5-6 and TRBJ2-1; no clear D. The V gene's germline CDR1 is SGHDT and CDR2 YYEEEE. V lost 1 base to trimming and J lost 8 bases, with 19 bases between them. The CDR3 totals 16 residues.

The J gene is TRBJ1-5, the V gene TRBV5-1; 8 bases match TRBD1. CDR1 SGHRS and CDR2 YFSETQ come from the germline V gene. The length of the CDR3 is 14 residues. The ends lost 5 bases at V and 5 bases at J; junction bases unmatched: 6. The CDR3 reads CASREGTGDQPQHF. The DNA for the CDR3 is TGCGCCAGCAGAGAAGGGACAGGTGATCAGCCCCAGCATTTT.

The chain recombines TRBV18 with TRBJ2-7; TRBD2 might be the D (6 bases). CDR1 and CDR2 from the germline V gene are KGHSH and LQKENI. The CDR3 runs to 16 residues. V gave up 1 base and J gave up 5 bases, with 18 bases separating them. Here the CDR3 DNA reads TGTGCCAGCTCACCACAAAAGGGACTCCCCAAGGACGAGCAGTACTTC. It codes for CASSPQKGLPKDEQYF.

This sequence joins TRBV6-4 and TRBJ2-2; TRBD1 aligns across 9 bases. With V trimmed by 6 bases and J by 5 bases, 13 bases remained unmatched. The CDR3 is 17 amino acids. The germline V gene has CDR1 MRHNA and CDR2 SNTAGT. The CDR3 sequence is CASSGRAGQGPTGELFF. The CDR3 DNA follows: TGTGCCAGCAGCGGGAGAGCGGGACAGGGACCGACCGGGGAGCTGTTTTTT.

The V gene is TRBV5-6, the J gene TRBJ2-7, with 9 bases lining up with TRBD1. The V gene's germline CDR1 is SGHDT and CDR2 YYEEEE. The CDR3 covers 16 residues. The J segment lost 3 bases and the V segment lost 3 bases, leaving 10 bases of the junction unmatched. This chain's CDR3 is CASSSTGTGRNYEQYF. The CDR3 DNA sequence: TGTGCCAGCAGCTCCACGGGGACAGGGAGGAACTACGAGCAGTACTTC.

The CDR3 protein is CASSASGGRSYEQYF. CDR3 in DNA: TGTGCCAGCAGTGCCTCAGGGGGCCGGTCCTACGAGCAGTACTTC. This chain uses TRBV6-5 with TRBJ2-7; TRBD1 matches at 8 bases. The CDR3 spans 15 residues. Germline V CDR1 and CDR2: MNHEY, SVGAGI. Trimming at V came to 5 bases and at J to 1 base, leaving 7 bases not matched to a gene.